This T cell receptor (beta chain) emerged from a study of blood T cells in healthy people across ages. CDR1 SGHTA and CDR2 FQGNSA come from the germline V gene. V was trimmed by 5 bases and J by 4 bases, leaving 15 bases between them. The CDR3 is made up of 15 amino acids. The study recruited healthy Caucasian donors from Russia who were aged roughly 6 to 95. The authors extracted at least 5 micrograms of total RNA per sample. This clonotype appeared many times. Its antigen remains unidentified. General study results and limits: It was held that the diversity estimates obtained from one million T cells were underestimates.

A second PCR, run for roughly 7 to 12 cycles, used a sample-barcoded 5' primer plus a J-beta primer mix. Through a template-switch adaptor with 12 random nucleotides, each cDNA molecule received a tag. TCRdb fed the 5' RACE reads into MiXCR, producing one record per CDR3 protein. Of some 1.7 million distinct CDR3 sequences detected, 28% appear once; the ten largest clones hold 7.7%. Sequencing was performed on blood. The chain joins TRBV7-2 to TRBJ2-1; possible D gene TRBD2, 6 bases. The source is a woman between 25 and 40 years old in good health. The DNA of the CDR3 is TGTGCCAGCAGCCTAGAGAGCGGGCGGTACAATGAGCAGTTCTTC. It codes for CASSLESGRYNEQFF.